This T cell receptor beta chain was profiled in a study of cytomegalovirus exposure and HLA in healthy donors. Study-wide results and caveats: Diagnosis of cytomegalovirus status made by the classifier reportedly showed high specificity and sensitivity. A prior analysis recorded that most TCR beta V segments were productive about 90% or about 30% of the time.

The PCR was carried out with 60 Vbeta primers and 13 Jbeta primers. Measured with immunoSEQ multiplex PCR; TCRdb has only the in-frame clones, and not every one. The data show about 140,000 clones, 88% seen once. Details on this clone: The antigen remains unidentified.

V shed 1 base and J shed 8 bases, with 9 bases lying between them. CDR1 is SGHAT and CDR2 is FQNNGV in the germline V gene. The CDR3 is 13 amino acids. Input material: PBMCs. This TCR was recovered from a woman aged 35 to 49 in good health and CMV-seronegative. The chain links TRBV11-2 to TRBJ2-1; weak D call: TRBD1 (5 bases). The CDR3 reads CASSLGGWDEQFF. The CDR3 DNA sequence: TGTGCCAGCAGCTTAGGGGGCTGGGATGAGCAGTTCTTC.